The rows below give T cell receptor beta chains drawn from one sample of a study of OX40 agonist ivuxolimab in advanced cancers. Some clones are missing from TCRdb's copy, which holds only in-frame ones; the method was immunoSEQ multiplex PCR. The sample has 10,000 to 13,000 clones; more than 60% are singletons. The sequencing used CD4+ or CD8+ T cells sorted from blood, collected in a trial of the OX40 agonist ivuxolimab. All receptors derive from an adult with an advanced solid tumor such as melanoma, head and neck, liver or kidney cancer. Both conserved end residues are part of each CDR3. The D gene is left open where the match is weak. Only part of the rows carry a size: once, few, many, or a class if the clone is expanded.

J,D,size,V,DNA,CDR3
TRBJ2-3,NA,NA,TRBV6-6,TGTGCCAGCAGTTACGCGGGAAAGTGGGCAGATACGCAGTATTTT,CASSYAGKWADTQYF
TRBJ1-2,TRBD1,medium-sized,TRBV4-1,TGCGCCAGCCAGGGGGCTAACTATGGCTACACCTTC,CASQGANYGYTF
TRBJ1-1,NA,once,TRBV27,TGTGCCAGCAGTTCCTATCCCGCGAACACTGAAGCTTTCTTT,CASSSYPANTEAFF
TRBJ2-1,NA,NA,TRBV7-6,TGTGCCAGCAGCTTAGCATCGGCGGACCCCAGCGGGCCGGAGCAGTTCTTC,CASSLASADPSGPEQFF
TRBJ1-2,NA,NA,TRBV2,TGTGCCAGCAGTGACAGGACGGCCTATGGCTACACCTTC,CASSDRTAYGYTF
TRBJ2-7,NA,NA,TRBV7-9,TGTGCCAGCAGCTCAACCGGGACATCATCCTACGAGCAGTACTTC,CASSSTGTSSYEQYF
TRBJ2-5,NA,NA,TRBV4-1,TGCGCCAGCAGCCAAGCCGCCATACAAGAGACCCAGTACTTC,CASSQAAIQETQYF
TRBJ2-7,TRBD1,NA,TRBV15,TGTGCCACCAGCAGAGATCCCGGACAGGGCAGTCCCTACGAGCAGTACTTC,CATSRDPGQGSPYEQYF
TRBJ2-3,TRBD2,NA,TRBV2,TGTGCCAGCAGTGAAAGTCTAGCGGATATCACAGATACGCAGTATTTT,CASSESLADITDTQYF
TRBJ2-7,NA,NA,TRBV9,TGTGCCAGCAGCGGAGGGGCCGAGCAGTACTTC,CASSGGAEQYF
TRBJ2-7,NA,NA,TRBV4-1,TGCGCCAGCAGCCAAGATAGGGGGGGAACTGCCTACGAGCAGTACTTC,CASSQDRGGTAYEQYF
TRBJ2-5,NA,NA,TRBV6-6,TGTGCCAGCAGCCGCGACTTGTTTGAGACCCAGTACTTC,CASSRDLFETQYF
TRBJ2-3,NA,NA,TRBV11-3,TGTGCCAGCACGGGCCGGGACGGAGACACAGATACGCAGTATTTT,CASTGRDGDTDTQYF
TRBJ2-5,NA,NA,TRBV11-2,TGTGCCAGCAGCTTAGTTTGGGGGAATCAAGAGACCCAGTACTTC,CASSLVWGNQETQYF
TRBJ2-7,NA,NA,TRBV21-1,TGTGCCAGCAGCAGCGTGGGACTAGCGTACTACGAGCAGTACTTC,CASSSVGLAYYEQYF
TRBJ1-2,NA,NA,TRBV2,TGTGCCAGCAGTGACTGGGGGGAGACTAACTATGGCTACACCTTC,CASSDWGETNYGYTF
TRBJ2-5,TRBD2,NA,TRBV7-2,TGTGCCAGCAGCTCCCTGGCGGGGGATCAAGGGACCCAGTACTTC,CASSSLAGDQGTQYF
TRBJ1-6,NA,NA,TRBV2,TGTGCCAGCAGTTCCGGGACACCTACCTCCTTATCACCCCTCCACTTT,CASSSGTPTSLSPLHF
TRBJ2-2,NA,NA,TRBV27,TGTGCCAGCAGTTTACAGGGCCGGGAGCTGTTTTTT,CASSLQGRELFF
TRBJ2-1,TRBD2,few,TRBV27,TGTGCCAGCAGTCCCGGGACTAGCGGAGAGCAGTTCTTC,CASSPGTSGEQFF
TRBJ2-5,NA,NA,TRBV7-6,TGTGCCAGCCACACGGGACAAGAGACCCAGTACTTC,CASHTGQETQYF
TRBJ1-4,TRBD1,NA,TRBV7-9,TGTGCCAGCAGCCCGACAGGGACTGGGAATGAAAAACTGTTTTTT,CASSPTGTGNEKLFF
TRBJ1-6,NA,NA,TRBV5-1,TGCGCCAGCATCTCGAGGACCCAAGGGCCTAATTCACCCCTCCACTTT,CASISRTQGPNSPLHF
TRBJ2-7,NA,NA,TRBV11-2,TGTGCCAGCAGCTTAGATTGGGCGGGGCACTCCTACGAGCAGTACTTC,CASSLDWAGHSYEQYF
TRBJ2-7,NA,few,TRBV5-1,TGCGCCAGCAGCTTGGGTCTAGTAGGGGGGGCCTACGAGCAGTACTTC,CASSLGLVGGAYEQYF
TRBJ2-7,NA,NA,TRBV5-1,TGCGCCAGCAGCTTGGGGACGGGGCTTGCCTACGAGCAGTACTTC,CASSLGTGLAYEQYF
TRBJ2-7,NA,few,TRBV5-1,TGCGCCAGCAGCTCAGGGCTCTTCTACGAGCAGTACTTC,CASSSGLFYEQYF
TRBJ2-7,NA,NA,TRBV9,TGTGCCAGCAGCCCCCCCGGATTGCCCGAGCAGTACTTC,CASSPPGLPEQYF
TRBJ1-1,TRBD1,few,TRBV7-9,TGTGCCAGCAGCTTAGGGACAGGGGGCGTTGCTTTCTTT,CASSLGTGGVAFF
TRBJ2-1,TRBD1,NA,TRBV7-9,TGTGCCAGCAGCTTATCGGGGACAGGACAAAATGAGCAGTTCTTC,CASSLSGTGQNEQFF
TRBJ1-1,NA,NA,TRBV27,TGTGCCAGCAGTGTTAAGGGGGTGGGCACTGAAGCTTTCTTT,CASSVKGVGTEAFF
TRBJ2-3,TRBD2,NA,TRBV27,TGTGCCAGCAGTTTATGGGCTAGCGGCGACACAGATACGCAGTATTTT,CASSLWASGDTDTQYF
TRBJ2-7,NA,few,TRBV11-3,TGTGCCAGCAGCTCCGCTTTAGCGAAAGGCTACGAGCAGTACTTC,CASSSALAKGYEQYF
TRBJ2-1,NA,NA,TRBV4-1,TGCGCCAGCAGCCAGACGGGACCCACCTACAATGAGCAGTTCTTC,CASSQTGPTYNEQFF
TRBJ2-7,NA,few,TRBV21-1,TGTGCCAGCAGGTCGGGGCGGGCCATCTCTTCCGAGCAGTACTTC,CASRSGRAISSEQYF
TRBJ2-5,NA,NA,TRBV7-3,TGTGCCAGCAGCCCAATGCAAGAGACCCAGTACTTC,CASSPMQETQYF
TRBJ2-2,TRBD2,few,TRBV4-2,TGTGCCAGCAGCCACCCCATCGGGCGGGAGCGGGGCGGGGAGCTGTTTTTT,CASSHPIGRERGGELFF
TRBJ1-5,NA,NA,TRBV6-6,TGTGCCAGCACCCAATCGCCCGGGAATCAGCCCCAGCATTTT,CASTQSPGNQPQHF